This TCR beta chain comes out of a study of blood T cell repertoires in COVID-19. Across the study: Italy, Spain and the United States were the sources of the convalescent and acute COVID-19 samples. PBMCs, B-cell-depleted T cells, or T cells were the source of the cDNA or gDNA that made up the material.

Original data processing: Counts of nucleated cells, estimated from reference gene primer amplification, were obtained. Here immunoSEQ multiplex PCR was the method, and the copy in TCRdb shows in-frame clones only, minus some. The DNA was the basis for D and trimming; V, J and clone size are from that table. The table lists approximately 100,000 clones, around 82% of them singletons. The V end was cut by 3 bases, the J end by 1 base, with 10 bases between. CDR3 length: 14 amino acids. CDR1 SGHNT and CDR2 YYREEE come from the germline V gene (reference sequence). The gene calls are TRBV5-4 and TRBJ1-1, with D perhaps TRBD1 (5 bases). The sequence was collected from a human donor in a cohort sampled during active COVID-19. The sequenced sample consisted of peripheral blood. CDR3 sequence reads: CASSSHRRNTEAFF. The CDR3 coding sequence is TGTGCCAGCAGCTCACACAGGAGGAACACTGAAGCTTTCTTT.